Listed below are T cell receptor beta chains from one sample, sequenced in a study of shared clonotypes between healthy human individuals. Sequencing used immunoSEQ multiplex PCR; TCRdb keeps in-frame clones, though not all of them. The repertoire holds roughly 380,000 clones, with roughly 96% as singletons. Sequenced material: memory CD8+ T cells sorted from blood. These receptor sequences come from a man younger than 40 in good health. CDR3s include the opening cysteine and the closing phenylalanine or tryptophan. A D gene is named only where the DNA matches it firmly. Clone size is shown for a subset of rows, as once, few, many or a class of expanded clone.

V: TRBV4-2; J: TRBJ1-4; size: -; D: TRBD1; CDR3: CASRGQGGNEKLFF; DNA: TGTGCCAGCAGGGGCCAGGGGGGTAATGAAAAACTGTTTTTT
V: TRBV30; J: TRBJ1-2; size: -; D: -; CDR3: CAWSVRWGGYTF; DNA: TGTGCCTGGAGTGTACGATGGGGCGGCTACACCTTC
V: TRBV5-5; J: TRBJ2-7; size: -; D: TRBD1; CDR3: CASSLTGAYEQYF; DNA: TGTGCCAGCAGCTTGACAGGGGCCTACGAGCAGTACTTC
V: TRBV7-2; J: TRBJ2-7; size: once; D: -; CDR3: CASSLPGSGAYEQYF; DNA: TGTGCCAGCAGCTTACCCGGGAGTGGGGCCTACGAGCAGTACTTC
V: TRBV7-9; J: TRBJ1-1; size: -; D: -; CDR3: CASSLVAGTNTEAFF; DNA: TGTGCCAGCAGCTTAGTGGCAGGGACCAACACTGAAGCTTTCTTT
V: TRBV2; J: TRBJ1-1; size: once; D: -; CDR3: CASSWGQGRAEAFF; DNA: TGTGCCAGCAGCTGGGGCCAGGGTCGCGCTGAAGCTTTCTTT
V: TRBV13; J: TRBJ2-1; size: -; D: -; CDR3: CASSRDQHNEQFF; DNA: TGTGCCAGCAGCCGGGATCAACACAATGAGCAGTTCTTC
V: TRBV28; J: TRBJ1-5; size: -; D: TRBD1; CDR3: CASSLGTGYNQPQHF; DNA: TGTGCCAGCAGTTTAGGGACAGGCTACAATCAGCCCCAGCATTTT
V: TRBV2; J: TRBJ2-2; size: once; D: -; CDR3: CASSDLQNTGELFF; DNA: TGTGCCAGCAGTGATCTGCAGAACACCGGGGAGCTGTTTTTT
V: TRBV19; J: TRBJ1-5; size: -; D: -; CDR3: CASSIVHRDGQPQHF; DNA: TGTGCCAGTAGTATAGTACACAGGGATGGTCAGCCCCAGCATTTT
V: TRBV13; J: TRBJ2-1; size: once; D: TRBD1; CDR3: CASSLGLGDRGNEQFF; DNA: TGTGCCAGCAGCTTAGGCCTGGGGGACAGGGGCAATGAGCAGTTCTTC
V: TRBV21-1; J: TRBJ2-5; size: -; D: -; CDR3: CASSKWTRADKETQYF; DNA: TGTGCCAGCAGCAAATGGACTAGAGCAGATAAAGAGACCCAGTACTTC
V: TRBV19; J: TRBJ2-7; size: -; D: -; CDR3: CASSIWTPEGDEQYF; DNA: TGTGCCAGTAGTATTTGGACACCGGAGGGAGACGAGCAGTACTTC
V: TRBV27; J: TRBJ2-1; size: -; D: TRBD2; CDR3: CASSSRELGEQFF; DNA: TGTGCCAGCAGTTCGCGGGAGCTGGGTGAGCAGTTCTTC
V: TRBV7-9; J: TRBJ2-3; size: -; D: -; CDR3: CASSLRDSDTQYF; DNA: TGTGCCAGCAGCTTACGGGACTCAGATACGCAGTATTTT
V: TRBV11-2; J: TRBJ2-7; size: -; D: -; CDR3: CASSSSSYEQYF; DNA: TGTGCCAGCAGCTCCAGCTCCTACGAGCAGTACTTC
V: TRBV9; J: TRBJ1-1; size: -; D: -; CDR3: CASSVGVGQGAFF; DNA: TGTGCCAGCAGCGTAGGAGTCGGGCAGGGAGCTTTCTTT
V: TRBV2; J: TRBJ1-5; size: once; D: -; CDR3: CASGRDSNQPQHF; DNA: TGTGCCAGCGGGCGGGACAGCAATCAGCCCCAGCATTTT
V: TRBV2; J: TRBJ2-7; size: -; D: TRBD1; CDR3: CASRNKTGLSYEQYF; DNA: TGTGCCAGCAGAAATAAGACAGGGCTTTCCTACGAGCAGTACTTC
V: TRBV7-9; J: TRBJ2-1; size: -; D: -; CDR3: CSTAKQWGPSYNEQFF; DNA: TGTTCAACAGCAAAACAATGGGGGCCTTCCTACAATGAGCAGTTCTTC
V: TRBV10-1; J: TRBJ2-7; size: -; D: TRBD2; CDR3: CASSSSTSGRTYEQYF; DNA: TGCGCCAGCAGCTCTTCGACTAGCGGGAGGACCTACGAGCAGTACTTC
V: TRBV2; J: TRBJ1-3; size: -; D: TRBD1; CDR3: CASIQGQFPFPGNTIYF; DNA: TGTGCCAGCATACAGGGACAGTTCCCTTTTCCTGGAAACACCATATATTTT
V: TRBV18; J: TRBJ2-1; size: -; D: -; CDR3: CATARPKLNEQFF; DNA: TGTGCCACCGCTCGTCCCAAACTTAATGAGCAGTTCTTC
V: TRBV7-7; J: TRBJ2-2; size: -; D: -; CDR3: CASSLEPVPRNTGELFF; DNA: TGTGCTAGCAGCTTAGAACCCGTACCCAGGAACACCGGGGAGCTGTTTTTT
V: TRBV5-1; J: TRBJ2-1; size: -; D: TRBD2; CDR3: CASSLSGGSYNEQFF; DNA: TGCGCCAGCAGCTTGAGCGGGGGCTCCTACAATGAGCAGTTCTTC
V: TRBV7-8; J: TRBJ2-2; size: -; D: TRBD2; CDR3: CASSLAGGPTGELFF; DNA: TGTGCCAGCAGCTTAGCGGGAGGGCCCACCGGGGAGCTGTTTTTT
V: TRBV5-1; J: TRBJ2-1; size: once; D: TRBD2; CDR3: CASSLELAGGNEQFF; DNA: TGCGCCAGCAGCTTGGAACTAGCGGGAGGCAATGAGCAGTTCTTC
V: TRBV6-1; J: TRBJ1-3; size: -; D: -; CDR3: CASSAPPSGYRNTIYF; DNA: TGTGCCAGCAGTGCTCCCCCGTCAGGGTACCGAAACACCATATATTTT
V: TRBV19; J: TRBJ2-7; size: -; D: TRBD1; CDR3: CASSMGRTGAYEQYF; DNA: TGTGCCAGTAGTATGGGTCGGACAGGGGCCTACGAGCAGTACTTC
V: TRBV4-1; J: TRBJ2-5; size: -; D: -; CDR3: CASSQGSQGYQETQYF; DNA: TGCGCCAGCAGCCAAGGGTCACAGGGTTATCAAGAGACCCAGTACTTC
V: TRBV7-9; J: TRBJ1-4; size: -; D: -; CDR3: CASSLWTGKLFF; DNA: TGTGCCAGCAGCTTATGGACGGGAAAACTGTTTTTT
V: TRBV5-5; J: TRBJ2-7; size: -; D: -; CDR3: CASSLWGLTYEQYF; DNA: TGTGCCAGCAGCTTGTGGGGACTTACCTACGAGCAGTACTTC
V: TRBV28; J: TRBJ2-7; size: -; D: -; CDR3: CASSFKAGYEQYF; DNA: TGTGCCAGCAGTTTCAAAGCTGGCTACGAGCAGTACTTC
V: TRBV9; J: TRBJ1-2; size: -; D: TRBD1; CDR3: CASSPLVGQGYGYTF; DNA: TGTGCCAGCAGCCCTTTAGTTGGACAGGGGTATGGCTACACCTTC
V: TRBV27; J: TRBJ2-5; size: -; D: TRBD2; CDR3: CASNPETGGRAETQYF; DNA: TGTGCCAGCAACCCAGAAACGGGCGGGAGGGCGGAGACCCAGTACTTC
V: TRBV6-5; J: TRBJ2-3; size: -; D: TRBD2; CDR3: CASSWTGGLDAQYF; DNA: TGTGCCAGCAGTTGGACGGGAGGTCTAGACGCGCAGTATTTT
V: TRBV9; J: TRBJ1-2; size: -; D: -; CDR3: CASSVNYGYTF; DNA: TGTGCCAGCAGCGTCAACTATGGCTACACCTTC
V: TRBV10-3; J: TRBJ2-1; size: -; D: TRBD2; CDR3: CAIRTTSGRGNEQFF; DNA: TGTGCCATCAGAACGACTAGCGGGAGGGGGAATGAGCAGTTCTTC
V: TRBV14; J: TRBJ2-3; size: -; D: TRBD2; CDR3: CASSQGLAAQYF; DNA: TGTGCCAGCAGCCAAGGTCTAGCGGCGCAGTATTTT
V: TRBV2; J: TRBJ1-5; size: -; D: -; CDR3: CASSDSNQPQHF; DNA: TGTGCCAGCAGTGACAGCAATCAGCCCCAGCATTTT
V: TRBV5-6; J: TRBJ1-2; size: -; D: -; CDR3: CASSLLRAPGGYTF; DNA: TGTGCCAGCAGCTTGCTCCGGGCCCCCGGAGGCTACACCTTC
V: TRBV30; J: TRBJ1-2; size: -; D: -; CDR3: CAWSEERYGGYTF; DNA: TGTGCCTGGAGTGAGGAGAGGTACGGAGGCTACACCTTC